The next 10 T cell receptor beta chains were all read from a single sample in a study of blood T cell repertoires in COVID-19 (TCRdb year 2020). The library was generated by the immunoSEQ multiplex PCR assay. TCRdb's version of the immuneACCESS table is confined to in-frame rearrangements and falls short of the full clone set. An unresolved V gene accounts for under half of the shortfall where checked; the remainder is of unknown origin. For this sample there are over 45,000 clones; approximately 80% appear just once. 7% to 7.5% of the sample rests with the top ten. Specimen: peripheral blood. The origin of the receptors is a man aged 35-49 years with acute or convalescent COVID-19.

The J gene is TRBJ1-1, the V gene TRBV30; D is unresolved. The CDR3 sequence is 12 residues long. Per germline, CDR1 GTSNPN and CDR2 SVGIG (reference sequence). V shed 7 bases and J shed 4 bases, with 13 bases lying between them. The CDR3 is CAYLTAGTEAFF. The CDR3 nucleotides are TGTGCCTACCTAACCGCGGGCACTGAAGCTTTCTTT. The whole variable domain, filled in from reference TRBV30 and TRBJ1-1, reads SQTIHQWPATLVQPVGSPLSLECTVEGTSNPNLYWYRQAAGRGLQLLFYSVGIGQISSEVPQNLSASRPQDRQFILSSKKLLLSDSGFYLCAYLTAGTEAFFGQGTRLTVV.

The chain uses TRBV7-6 and TRBJ2-1; 8 bases are shared with TRBD1. The CDR3 has 15 amino acids. Germline loops: CDR1 SGHVS, CDR2 FNYEAQ. Unmatched junction bases numbered 8, after V lost 5 bases and J lost 5 bases. CDR3 DNA sequence: TGTGCCAGCAGCCCGGGACAGGACGCCAACAATGAGCAGTTCTTC. Translation gives CASSPGQDANNEQFF.

In this sample, this clone turned up once. This chain links TRBV24-1 with TRBJ2-3, with 11 bases fitting TRBD2. CDR3 size: 17 residues. V shed 10 bases, J shed 1 base, and the junction held 12 bases outside the gene matches. Germline CDR1 is KGHDR and CDR2 is SFDVKD. The CDR3: CATAPLLLAGGTDTQYF. CDR3 nucleotide sequence: TGTGCCACGGCTCCCCTTTTACTAGCGGGGGGCACAGATACGCAGTATTTT.

The V and J genes are TRBV7-6 and TRBJ2-1; TRBD2 might be the D (5 bases). The CDR3 is 15 residues long. The V end was cut by 5 bases, the J end by 4 bases, with 15 bases between. Germline-derived CDR1 and CDR2 are SGHVS and FNYEAQ. CDR3 region: CASSAAESRYNEQFF. The CDR3 DNA reads as TGTGCCAGCAGCGCAGCGGAGAGTAGATACAATGAGCAGTTCTTC.

The CDR3: CASSPIRDRGSYTF. CDR3 DNA: TGTGCCAGCAGCCCCATCCGGGACAGGGGGTCATACACCTTC. The chain has TRBV7-2 and TRBJ1-2, with 11 bases aligning to TRBD1. Germline V gives CDR1 SGHTA, CDR2 FQGNSA. V lost 5 bases, J lost 11 bases, and 10 bases stayed unmatched. This CDR3 comprises 14 residues.

The chain uses TRBV19 and TRBJ2-2; TRBD1 matches at 10 bases. The germline CDR1 and CDR2 sequences are LNHDA and SQIVND (reference sequence). The CDR3 consists of 14 residues. Trimming cost V 4 bases and J 5 bases; bases outside gene matches: 1. CDR3 in amino acids: CASSRDRGTGELFF. The CDR3, as DNA: TGTGCCAGTAGTAGGGACAGGGGAACCGGGGAGCTGTTTTTT. Together with reference TRBV19 and TRBJ2-2, the CDR3 gives the full variable domain: DGGITQSPKYLFRKEGQNVTLSCEQNLNHDAMYWYRQDPGQGLRLIYYSQIVNDFQKGDIAEGYSVSREKKESFPLTVTSAQKNPTAFYLCASSRDRGTGELFFGEGSRLTVL.

The chain combines TRBV30 with TRBJ1-2, with 7 bases matching TRBD1. CDR3 length: 13 residues. J lost 3 bases, V lost 4 bases, and 5 bases had no gene match. CDR1 and CDR2 (germline): GTSNPN, SVGIG (reference sequence). The CDR3 nucleotides read TGTGCCTGGACCATTACAGGGGACTATGGCTACACCTTC. This translates into CAWTITGDYGYTF.

V and J are TRBV5-1 and TRBJ2-1; 7 nucleotides match TRBD1. Germline loops: CDR1 SGHRS, CDR2 YFSETQ. The CDR3 contains 15 residues. Losses at the gene ends were 4 bases for V and 8 bases for J; bases not matched to a gene: 12. In DNA, the CDR3 is TGCGCCAGCAGCAGCCAGGGGGTTCGGGTTGATGAGCAGTTCTTC. Protein product: CASSSQGVRVDEQFF. The variable domain in full, with the rest retrieved from reference TRBV5-1 and TRBJ2-1, is KAGVTQTPRYLIKTRGQQVTLSCSPISGHRSVSWYQQTPGQGLQFLFEYFSETQRNKGNFPGRFSGRQFSNSRSEMNVSTLELGDSALYLCASSSQGVRVDEQFFGPGTRLTVL.

There are a few counts of this clone. The chain has TRBV19 and TRBJ1-2; 7 positions agree with TRBD1. The CDR3 has 13 residues. Germline CDR1 reads LNHDA; CDR2 reads SQIVND (reference sequence). The V segment lost 3 bases and the J segment 9 bases; nucleotides outside the gene matches: 7. The CDR3 DNA reads TGTGCCAGTAGTATCGGGACAGTCCCCAGCTACACCTTC. Protein sequence: CASSIGTVPSYTF.

V usage is TRBV2 and J usage is TRBJ1-1; D gene uncertain. This CDR3 is 13 amino acids long. Per germline, CDR1 SNHLY and CDR2 FYNNEI. V lost 6 bases and J lost 0, with 8 bases in between. The CDR3 nucleotides are TGTGCCAGCAGAAAAACAGTGAACACTGAAGCTTTCTTT. Protein: CASRKTVNTEAFF. The full variable domain, with the rest looked up from reference TRBV2 and TRBJ1-1, is EPEVTQTPSHQVTQMGQEVILRCVPISNHLYFYWYRQILGQKVEFLVSFYNNEISEKSEIFDDQFSVERPDGSNFTLKIRSTKLEDSAMYFCASRKTVNTEAFFGQGTRLTVV.